These T cell receptor beta chains were read from a single sample in a study of cytomegalovirus exposure and HLA in healthy donors. Some clones are missing from TCRdb's copy, which holds only in-frame ones; the method was immunoSEQ multiplex PCR. The repertoire holds about 130,000 clones, with roughly three quarters as singletons. The specimen was PBMCs. The receptors shown here come from a middle-aged man in good health and CMV-seronegative. CDR3s include the opening cysteine and the closing phenylalanine or tryptophan. A D gene is named only where the DNA matches it firmly. The listing skips clone size in some rows; elsewhere it reads once, few, many or a size class.

j_gene,abundance,d_gene,v_gene,CDR3aa,CDR3nt
TRBJ2-7,.,.,TRBV6-5,CASSAPGHSYEQYF,TGTGCCAGCAGTGCCCCGGGACACAGCTACGAGCAGTACTTC
TRBJ2-5,.,.,TRBV7-8,CASSLKGGLQETQYF,TGTGCCAGCAGCCTAAAGGGGGGGCTCCAAGAGACCCAGTACTTC
TRBJ2-7,few,.,TRBV6-5,CASSYSSRGSYEQYF,TGTGCCAGCAGTTACTCGTCGCGGGGATCCTACGAGCAGTACTTC
TRBJ1-6,.,.,TRBV5-5,CASSWMFGGFTYNSPLHF,TGTGCCAGCAGCTGGATGTTCGGCGGGTTCACCTATAATTCACCCCTCCACTTT
TRBJ1-2,.,.,TRBV9,CASSVGRAAFGYTF,TGTGCCAGCAGCGTAGGGAGGGCAGCTTTTGGCTACACCTTC
TRBJ2-3,.,TRBD2,TRBV10-3,CAISEMTSGRADTQYF,TGTGCCATCAGTGAGATGACTAGCGGGAGGGCAGATACGCAGTATTTT
TRBJ2-5,.,.,TRBV29-1,CSVGKWAGGETQYF,TGCAGCGTTGGGAAGTGGGCAGGGGGGGAGACCCAGTACTTC
TRBJ2-1,.,.,TRBV6-1,CASSERGGEQFF,TGTGCCAGCAGTGAACGTGGGGGCGAGCAGTTCTTC
TRBJ2-1,.,.,TRBV19,CASSPRTGIAWQFF,TGTGCCAGTAGTCCCCGTACGGGGATAGCTTGGCAGTTCTTC
TRBJ1-3,once,.,TRBV28,CASSLAGSGNTIYF,TGTGCCAGCAGTTTAGCGGGCTCAGGAAACACCATATATTTT
TRBJ1-6,.,.,TRBV5-1,CASSLFGGGQNSPLHF,TGCGCCAGCAGCTTGTTTGGGGGGGGCCAGAATTCACCCCTCCACTTT
TRBJ2-5,.,TRBD2,TRBV5-1,CASSGLAGVGETQYF,TGCGCCAGCAGCGGACTAGCGGGAGTCGGAGAGACCCAGTACTTC
TRBJ2-5,.,.,TRBV6-6,CASRTEKTQYF,TGTGCCAGCAGAACGGAGAAGACCCAGTACTTC
TRBJ2-2,.,TRBD1,TRBV6-5,CASSRQGSIGELFF,TGTGCCAGCTCTCGACAGGGGTCGATAGGGGAGCTGTTTTTT
TRBJ2-2,.,TRBD2,TRBV29-1,CSVEDGSGGAGELFF,TGCAGCGTTGAAGATGGGTCCGGGGGGGCCGGGGAGCTGTTTTTT
TRBJ2-2,.,TRBD1,TRBV30,CAWSFGQGVFTGELFF,TGTGCCTGGAGTTTCGGGCAGGGGGTCTTCACCGGGGAGCTGTTTTTT
TRBJ2-7,.,TRBD1,TRBV30,CAWAGTAYEQYF,TGTGCCTGGGCCGGGACAGCCTACGAGCAGTACTTC
TRBJ2-2,.,TRBD2,TRBV2,CASSGTSGRAGGELFF,TGTGCCAGCAGTGGGACTAGCGGGAGGGCTGGCGGGGAGCTGTTTTTT
TRBJ1-4,.,TRBD1,TRBV16,CASSTYRGANEKLFF,TGTGCCAGCAGCACCTACAGGGGTGCTAATGAAAAACTGTTTTTT
TRBJ2-5,.,TRBD2,TRBV14,CASSSAGQARETQYF,TGTGCCAGCAGCTCAGCGGGGCAGGCCCGGGAGACCCAGTACTTC
TRBJ1-5,once,TRBD1,TRBV18,CASSPRDRGPSNQPQHF,TGTGCCAGCTCACCAAGGGACAGGGGGCCGAGCAATCAGCCCCAGCATTTT
TRBJ1-1,.,TRBD1,TRBV30,CAWSRVQGDTEAFF,TGTGCCTGGAGTCGCGTTCAGGGGGACACTGAAGCTTTCTTT
TRBJ2-2,.,.,TRBV7-3,CASKTANTGELFF,TGTGCCAGCAAAACGGCGAACACCGGGGAGCTGTTTTTT
TRBJ1-1,.,TRBD1,TRBV7-2,CASSLSPRQGPEAFF,TGTGCCAGCAGCTTATCCCCGAGACAGGGCCCTGAAGCTTTCTTT
TRBJ1-2,.,.,TRBV19,CASSNSGGGSSYTF,TGTGCCAGTAGTAATTCGGGGGGCGGATCATCCTACACCTTC
TRBJ1-2,few,TRBD1,TRBV5-1,CASSPPGQGTHGYTF,TGCGCCAGCAGCCCGCCGGGACAGGGAACTCATGGCTACACCTTC
TRBJ1-2,.,.,TRBV19,CASSSLRGGYGYTF,TGTGCCAGTAGTTCCCTCAGGGGTGGGTATGGCTACACCTTC
TRBJ2-5,.,TRBD2,TRBV14,CASSQELAGVETQYF,TGTGCCAGCAGCCAAGAGCTAGCGGGGGTTGAGACCCAGTACTTC
TRBJ2-7,.,.,TRBV5-1,CASSSREGRTYEQYF,TGCGCCAGCAGCTCCCGTGAGGGAAGGACCTACGAGCAGTACTTC